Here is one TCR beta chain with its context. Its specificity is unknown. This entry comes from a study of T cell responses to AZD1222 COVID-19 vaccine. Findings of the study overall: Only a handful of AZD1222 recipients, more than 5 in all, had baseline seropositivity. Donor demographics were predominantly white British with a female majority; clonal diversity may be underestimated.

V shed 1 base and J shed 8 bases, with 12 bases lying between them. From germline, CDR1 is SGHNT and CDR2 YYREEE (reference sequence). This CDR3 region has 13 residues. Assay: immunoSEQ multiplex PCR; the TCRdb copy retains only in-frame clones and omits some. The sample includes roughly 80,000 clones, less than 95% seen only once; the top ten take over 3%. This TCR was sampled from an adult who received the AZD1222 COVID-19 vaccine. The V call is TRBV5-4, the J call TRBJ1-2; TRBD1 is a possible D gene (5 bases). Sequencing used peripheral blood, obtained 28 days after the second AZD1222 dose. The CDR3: CASSLKGVNGYTF. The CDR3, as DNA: TGTGCCAGCAGCTTGAAAGGGGTGAACGGCTACACCTTC.